The following is a TCR beta chain sequence with its context. Its specificity is unknown. Germline CDR1 reads SGHVS; CDR2 reads FNYEAQ. The CDR3 runs to 13 residues. This sample is part of a study of CXCR3-negative and CXCR3-positive naive CD8 T cells. Findings of the study overall: Researchers report CXCR3 expression partially decreased after cryopreservation, with fresh PBMCs used in most assays.

Triplicate sorts of 300,000 cells per CD8+ subset. Naive CD8+ T cells showed a CD45RO-CCR7+CD27+CD95- phenotype. All TRB cDNA libraries came from 5' RACE performed with UMI labels. TCRdb re-called the 5' RACE reads and gives one entry per CDR3 protein, without DNA. Reported are around 140,000 distinct CDR3 sequences; the ten largest clones contain roughly 0.29%. This chain connects TRBV7-6 to TRBJ2-3. Specimen: naive CXCR3- CD8+ T cells from blood. Regarding subset: CD45RO-CCR7+CD27+CD95- naive CD8+ T cells lacking CXCR3 (TNR3-). The receptor was isolated from a human donor in good health. Some clones in this sample may be carry-over from other donors' samples. The CDR3 protein is CASSQQSTDTQYF. The whole variable domain, remainder taken from reference TRBV7-6 and TRBJ2-3, is GAGVSQSPRYKVTKRGQDVALRCDPISGHVSLYWYRQALGQGPEFLTYFNYEAQQDKSGLPNDRFSAERPEGSISTLTIQRTEQRDSAMYRCASSQQSTDTQYFGPGTRLTVL.